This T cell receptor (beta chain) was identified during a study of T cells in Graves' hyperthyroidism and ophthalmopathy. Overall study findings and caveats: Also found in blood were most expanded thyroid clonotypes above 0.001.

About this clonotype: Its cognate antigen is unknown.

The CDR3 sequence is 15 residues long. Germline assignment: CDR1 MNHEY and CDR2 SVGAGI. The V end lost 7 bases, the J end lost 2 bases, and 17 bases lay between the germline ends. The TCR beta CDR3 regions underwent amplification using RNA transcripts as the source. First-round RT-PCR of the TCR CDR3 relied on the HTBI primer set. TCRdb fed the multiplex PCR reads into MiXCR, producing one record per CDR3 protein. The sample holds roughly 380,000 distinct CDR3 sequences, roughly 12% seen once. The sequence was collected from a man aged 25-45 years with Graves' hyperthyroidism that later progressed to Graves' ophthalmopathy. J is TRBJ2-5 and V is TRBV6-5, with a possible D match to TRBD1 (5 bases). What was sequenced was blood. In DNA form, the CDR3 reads TGTGCCAGCAAAGGACAACGAGCTAATCAAGAGACCCAGTACTTC. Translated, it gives CASKGQRANQETQYF.